This T cell receptor (beta chain) was sequenced in a study of blood T cell repertoires in COVID-19 (TCRdb year 2020). At the level of the whole study: The collaborator samples originated in the United States, Italy and Spain and spanned the acute and convalescent phases of COVID-19. The prospective study material was composed of cDNA or gDNA derived from T cells, B-cell-depleted T cells, or PBMCs. Subjects who had been exposed to COVID-19, were actively infected with it, or had recovered from it provided the deeply sampled blood TCRbeta repertoires that made up the dataset. A de-identified subject ID, COVID-19 status, age in years and sex were almost always included in the sample metadata. The samples were drawn from two sources: the first 160 participants of the ongoing ImmuneRACE study, and 1,254 subjects contributed by 6 global collaborators. Where available, HLA class I and class II types were obtained from metadata supplied by the sample provider rather than from assay-based typing. The repertoires were released in a freely available public database meant as a resource for research on the immune response to SARS-CoV-2.

Summary of the overall study and its limitations: Clinical and demographic metadata were provided uncurated, with the amount varying by source and participant.

Participants in the prospective study were aged about 18 to 89 years, lived in 24 United States geographic areas, and enrolled through a virtual design. To assign participants to cohorts, the prospective study relied on clinical history that participants themselves reported in a screening survey and a study questionnaire. In the prospective study, whole blood, serum and a nasopharyngeal or oropharyngeal swab were collected from each participant by mobile phlebotomists. Over an approximately two-month period, participants in the prospective study had the option of providing additional blood draws and questionnaires. Before DNA extraction, blood samples from the prospective study were shipped at room temperature or frozen. TCRbeta CDR3 regions were amplified from genomic DNA by means of the immunoSEQ Assay, a bias-controlled multiplex PCR. In the original analysis: Nucleated cell counts per sample were estimated from amplification of reference gene primers within the assay. To quantify the absolute abundance of each unique TCRbeta CDR3 rearrangement, sequence reads were collapsed and filtered. For each sample, productive Simpson clonality was calculated as the square root of Simpson's diversity index over productive rearrangements. Here the immuneACCESS table is served through TCRdb, limited to in-frame sequences with V and J called. Missing clones are a known gap in these copies; in checked studies unresolved V genes cover under half, and the rest lacks a known reason. V, J and clone size are those of that table, while D and trimming were read from the DNA. This sample lists approximately 210,000 clones; about 84% were detected once. The ten largest clonotypes hold roughly 4.3% of the sample.

Turning to this clone: There is no known antigen for this receptor. Base quality data are lacking; no much larger clone is found one base away.

From cysteine to phenylalanine, the CDR3 is 11 amino acids long. Left in the record is the CDR3 DNA by itself, 33 bases read in frame from the first base. Here V drops 6 bases and J drops 6 bases, and the junction holds 2 bases not matched to any gene. CDR1 and CDR2 are read off the germline V gene as MDHEN and SYDVKM. Sequencing was carried out using PBMCs or T cells enriched from blood (not recorded which). The source is a man aged 25 to 40 with acute COVID-19. The rearrangement combines TRBV28 with TRBJ2-7, and 7 bases in between align with TRBD1. The nucleotide sequence is TGTGCCAGCAGCTGGACAGGCGAGCAGTACTTC. Translation gives CASSWTGEQYF.